Listed here is a single T cell receptor beta chain. Its matching antigen is unknown. The source of the sample is a study of T-cell memory formation after mild COVID-19. Study at large: TCR clusters showed largely donor specificity. General observations from the study: The finding that pre-infection memory included some responding clones suggested that cross-reactive memory joined.

From germline, CDR1 is SQVTM and CDR2 ANQGSEA. Trimming left V 1 base short and J 0 bases short, with 15 bases between. The CDR3 loop spans 16 amino acids. TCRdb reprocessed the 5' RACE reads with MiXCR, giving one entry per CDR3 protein. The sample shows 190,000 or so distinct CDR3 sequences, about a fifth of them seen only once. The TCR was taken from an adult woman who had mild COVID-19 (a few samples of this study predate the infection). Cell type and time point are not known. The chain couples TRBV29-1 to TRBJ1-1; no reliable D call. Sequenced material: PBMCs or a T cell subset sorted from them (not recorded which). CDR3 in DNA: TGCAGCGTTGAAGGCGACCCACGGGCGCTGAACACTGAAGCTTTCTTT. As protein: CSVEGDPRALNTEAFF.